Shown below are 4 T cell receptor beta chains from a single sample sequenced in a study of OX40 agonist ivuxolimab in advanced cancers. To prepare the library, the immunoSEQ multiplex PCR assay was applied. Here the immuneACCESS table is served through TCRdb, limited to in-frame sequences with V and J called. Missing clones are a known gap in these copies; in checked studies unresolved V genes cover under half, and the rest lacks a known reason. The sample has 70,000 or so clones on record, about 80% of them singletons. The ten largest make up 1.2% of the sample. Sequenced material: CD4+ or CD8+ T cells sorted from blood, taken in a trial of the OX40 agonist ivuxolimab. These receptors all stem from an adult with an advanced solid tumor such as melanoma, head and neck, liver or kidney cancer.

By proportion, this clone is medium-sized. V and J are TRBV6-6 and TRBJ1-1, with no clear D. The germline V gene encodes CDR1 MNHNY and CDR2 SVGAGI (reference sequence). V lost 6 bases and J lost 7, with 18 bases in between. CDR3 size: 14 residues. In nucleotides, the CDR3 is TGTGCCAGCAGGGCAGAGGCGGGGTCGGGTGAAGCTTTCTTT. This translates into CASRAEAGSGEAFF.

In its sample, this clone was seen once. This chain uses TRBV7-9 with TRBJ2-4, with 8 nucleotides matching TRBD2. The CDR3 loop spans 15 amino acids. Germline lookup yields CDR1 SEHNR and CDR2 FQNEAQ (reference sequence). Losses at the gene ends were 3 bases for V and 1 base for J; bases not matched to a gene: 2. The CDR3: CASSFRGGAKNIQYF. The CDR3 DNA follows: TGTGCCAGCAGCTTCCGCGGGGGGGCCAAAAACATTCAGTACTTC.

The J gene is TRBJ1-2, the V gene TRBV6-1; tentatively, D is TRBD1 (5 bases). The CDR3 length is 16 residues. Trimming shortened V by 2 bases and J by 4 bases, and 17 bases separated the two germline ends. Germline CDR1 MNHNS, CDR2 SASEGT. DNA for the CDR3: TGTGCCAGCAGTGAAAAACTGACAGCTAACCCCTATGGCTACACCTTC. Residues: CASSEKLTANPYGYTF.

The chain employs TRBV5-5 and TRBJ2-7; D ambiguous. CDR1 is SGHKS and CDR2 is YYEKEE in the germline V gene (reference sequence). V was pared by 4 bases and J by 0 bases, with 14 bases between. This CDR3 has 15 amino acids. The CDR3 DNA is TGTGCCAGCAGCGTCAACAGTCTTAGCTCCTACGAGCAGTACTTC. It specifies CASSVNSLSSYEQYF. The complete variable domain, with remaining parts taken from reference TRBV5-5 and TRBJ2-7, reads DAGVTQSPTHLIKTRGQQVTLRCSPISGHKSVSWYQQVLGQGPQFIFQYYEKEERGRGNFPDRFSARQFPNYSSELNVNALLLGDSALYLCASSVNSLSSYEQYFGPGTRLTVT.